A selection of T cell receptor beta chains follows, all from one sample in a study of blood T cell repertoires in COVID-19. Measured with immunoSEQ multiplex PCR; TCRdb has only the in-frame clones, and not every one. The table lists more than 200,000 clones, 70% to 90% of them singletons. Sequenced material: peripheral blood. These receptors came from a man younger than 45 with active or convalescent COVID-19. The CDR3 runs from the conserved cysteine through the conserved F or W. D genes are given only for firm matches. Expanded clones are given a class, and other clones once, few, many or no size at all.

abundance	d_gene	v_gene	j_gene	CDR3aa	CDR3nt
few	.	TRBV4-3	TRBJ1-5	CASSHPGDQPQHF	TGCGCCAGCAGCCATCCAGGGGACCAGCCCCAGCATTTT
.	.	TRBV5-6	TRBJ1-2	CASSPADRSVGYTF	TGTGCCAGCAGCCCGGCGGACAGAAGTGTTGGCTACACCTTC
.	.	TRBV7-2	TRBJ1-3	CASSYSVAAGNTIYF	TGTGCCAGCAGCTACTCTGTTGCGGCTGGAAACACCATATATTTT
.	.	TRBV7-2	TRBJ1-6	CASSLGAPYNSPLHF	TGTGCCAGCAGCTTGGGGGCCCCTTATAATTCACCCCTCCACTTT
.	.	TRBV30	TRBJ1-3	CAWSDNSLRNTIYF	TGTGCCTGGAGTGATAACAGTTTAAGAAACACCATATATTTT
.	.	TRBV13	TRBJ1-2	CASSEKDRLPYGYTF	TGTGCCAGCAGCGAAAAGGACAGACTACCGTATGGCTACACCTTC
.	.	TRBV11-2	TRBJ2-7	CASSLGHATTEQYF	TGTGCCAGCAGCTTGGGACATGCTACTACCGAGCAGTACTTC
.	.	TRBV3-1/TRBV3-2	TRBJ2-3	CASSPVENTQYF	TGTGCCAGCAGCCCCGTGGAGAATACGCAGTATTTT
.	.	TRBV10-3	TRBJ2-5	CAISEPTMQETQYF	TGTGCCATCAGTGAGCCGACTATGCAAGAGACCCAGTACTTC
.	TRBD1	TRBV5-4	TRBJ1-6	CASSLGGTGVSPLHF	TGTGCCAGCAGCTTGGGCGGGACAGGGGTTTCACCCCTCCACTTT
once	TRBD2	TRBV5-1	TRBJ2-5	CASSLAWRLAGGPGTQYF	TGCGCCAGCAGCTTGGCCTGGCGACTAGCGGGGGGCCCAGGGACCCAGTACTTC
.	.	TRBV2	TRBJ2-7	CASRVTSFQAYEQYF	TGTGCCAGCAGAGTTACTAGCTTTCAAGCCTACGAGCAGTACTTC
.	.	TRBV18	TRBJ2-3	CASSPTRGPDTQYF	TGTGCCAGCTCACCCACACGGGGTCCAGATACGCAGTATTTT
once	.	TRBV4-1	TRBJ2-7	CASSQDVSGITYEQYF	TGCGCCAGCAGCCAAGATGTGTCGGGAATTACCTACGAGCAGTACTTC
.	.	TRBV6-5	TRBJ1-5	CASSNNRVGVQPQHF	TGTGCCAGCAGTAATAACAGGGTCGGCGTCCAGCCCCAGCATTTT
.	.	TRBV5-1	TRBJ2-5	CASSLGRDRETQYF	TGCGCCAGCAGCTTGGGGCGGGACAGAGAGACCCAGTACTTC
.	.	TRBV30	TRBJ2-7	CAWNDGTLYEQYF	TGTGCCTGGAACGACGGGACTCTTTACGAGCAGTACTTC
.	TRBD1	TRBV19	TRBJ1-5	CASSRDRGGNQPQHF	TGTGCCAGTAGTCGGGACAGGGGAGGCAATCAGCCCCAGCATTTT
.	TRBD1	TRBV5-6	TRBJ1-2	CASSFLDRERGYTF	TGTGCCAGCAGCTTTTTGGACAGGGAGAGAGGCTACACCTTC
few	.	TRBV5-8	TRBJ1-5	CASSLGHPMEPQHF	TGTGCCAGCAGCTTGGGACACCCAATGGAGCCCCAGCATTTT
.	.	TRBV6-1	TRBJ1-4	CASSEWRARLDEKLFF	TGTGCCAGCAGTGAATGGCGGGCGCGATTGGATGAAAAACTGTTTTTT
.	TRBD1	TRBV19	TRBJ1-1	CASTGGGTGTRVEAFF	TGTGCCAGTACCGGAGGAGGGACAGGCACCCGCGTTGAAGCTTTCTTT
.	TRBD1	TRBV5-4	TRBJ2-7	CASSSKDREYEQYF	TGTGCCAGCAGCTCCAAGGACAGGGAGTACGAGCAGTACTTC
.	.	TRBV4-2	TRBJ2-1	CASSQWGQGSEQFF	TGTGCCAGCAGCCAATGGGGCCAGGGTTCGGAGCAGTTCTTC
.	.	TRBV7-6	TRBJ2-1	CASSPGSTSNNEQFF	TGTGCCAGCAGCCCGGGGTCGACGAGCAACAATGAGCAGTTCTTC
once	TRBD1	TRBV5-5	TRBJ1-5	CASSVRTGESQPQHF	TGTGCCAGCAGCGTTCGTACAGGGGAATCTCAGCCCCAGCATTTT
.	TRBD1	TRBV6-5	TRBJ1-2	CASRGGTAYRNGYTF	TGTGCCAGCAGAGGGGGGACAGCCTACCGAAATGGCTACACCTTC
.	TRBD2	TRBV10-3	TRBJ2-5	CAISENPLLAGVTETQYF	TGTGCCATCAGTGAGAACCCCCTCCTAGCGGGGGTAACGGAGACCCAGTACTTC
.	.	TRBV11-2	TRBJ2-2	CASSLGGLGGELFF	TGTGCCAGCAGCTTAGGTGGTCTAGGCGGTGAGCTGTTTTTT